This T cell receptor beta chain was identified in a study of identical twins. General study results and limits: Memory repertoires lacked the insertion deficit that abundant cord blood beta clonotypes showed. With monozygotic twins, out-of-frame TCR alpha sharing exceeded what models estimated.

This clonotype was seen many times. No antigen is known for it. Unique molecular identifiers were present on cDNA, and template switching added a universal primer site. TCRdb re-called the 5' RACE reads with MiXCR, one entry per CDR3 protein. The sample has approximately 210,000 distinct CDR3 sequences, around 10% seen once. Sequences were obtained from memory (CD45RO+) T cells sorted from blood. This receptor was identified in a woman younger than 35 in good health.

The CDR3 sequence is CASSQVGVDEQFF. The CDR3 DNA is TGCGCCAGCAGCCAAGTTGGGGTGGATGAGCAGTTCTTC. The J gene is TRBJ2-1, the V gene TRBV4-3, with no clear D. CDR3 length equals 13 residues. V was shortened by 1 base and J by 8 bases, with 9 bases between the two germline ends. Germline V gene lookup returns CDR1 LGHNA and CDR2 YSLEER.